This T cell receptor (beta chain) was profiled in a study of T cells in Graves' hyperthyroidism and ophthalmopathy. This clonotype was observed at least ten times. This CDR3 is 16 amino acids long. The V gene end was trimmed by 8 bases and the J gene end by 7 bases; junction bases not matched to a gene: 17. Per germline, CDR1 MNHEY and CDR2 SMNVEV (reference sequence). Every diagnosis used clinical symptoms, serum thyroxine and TRAb, thyroid ultrasound and orbital computed tomography. Blood from later-ophthalmopathy patients was taken at first hyperthyroidism diagnosis. The source of the PBMCs was 8.5 to 10 ml of fresh peripheral blood. Researchers took RNA transcripts and amplified the TCR beta CDR3 regions from them. HTBI primers were used for first-round RT-PCR of the TCR CDR3. TCRdb reanalysed the multiplex PCR reads using MiXCR and keeps one entry per CDR3 protein. The data contain about 360,000 distinct CDR3 sequences, about 15% of them seen just once; the ten biggest clones take up about a quarter.

The chain is built from TRBV27 and TRBJ2-1; TRBD2 aligns across 7 bases. Material: blood. This receptor was obtained from a young woman with Graves' hyperthyroidism that later progressed to Graves' ophthalmopathy. The CDR3: CASHPWEGVVFNEQFF. The CDR3 DNA reads as TGTGCCAGCCATCCTTGGGAGGGAGTAGTTTTTAATGAGCAGTTCTTC.